This is a list of T cell receptor beta chains from one sample in a study of T cells in Graves' hyperthyroidism and ophthalmopathy. TCRdb fed the multiplex PCR reads into MiXCR, producing one record per CDR3 protein. Of some 270,000 distinct CDR3 sequences listed, about an eighth were seen once; the top ten hold almost 8%. The material sequenced was blood. These receptors were taken from a woman aged 25 to 39 with Graves' hyperthyroidism that later progressed to Graves' ophthalmopathy. CDR3s include the opening cysteine and the closing phenylalanine or tryptophan. The order of the fields is V gene, J gene, clone size, D gene, CDR3 DNA, CDR3 protein. D genes are given only for firm matches. Not every row has a clone size; where given, it reads once, few, many or a size class.

V: TRBV4-3; J: TRBJ2-3; size: many; D: -; DNA: TGCGCCAGCAGCCAAGGGGATGCGGGCGTCGGCACAGATACGCAGTATTTT; CDR3: CASSQGDAGVGTDTQYF
V: TRBV3-1; J: TRBJ2-4; size: many; D: TRBD2; DNA: TGTGCCAGCAGCAAAATAGCGGGAGGTCCCAAAAACATTCAGTACTTC; CDR3: CASSKIAGGPKNIQYF
V: TRBV29-1; J: TRBJ2-1; size: few; D: -; DNA: TGCAGCGGGCGGCGGGAAAGTGAGCAGTTCTTC; CDR3: CSGRRESEQFF
V: TRBV6-2/TRBV6-3; J: TRBJ1-5; size: many; D: TRBD1; DNA: TGTGCCAGCAGTCACCGACAGGGAGACCAGCCCCAGCATTTT; CDR3: CASSHRQGDQPQHF
V: TRBV10-3; J: TRBJ2-2; size: few; D: TRBD1; DNA: TGTGCCATCAGTGGGTCGGGACCGGGACAGGGTAATCCCGGGGAGCTGTTTTTT; CDR3: CAISGSGPGQGNPGELFF
V: TRBV27; J: TRBJ1-5; size: many; D: -; DNA: TGTGCCAGCAGTTTTTACGGGGCGCAGCCCCAGCATTTT; CDR3: CASSFYGAQPQHF
V: TRBV12-3/TRBV12-4; J: TRBJ2-6; size: many; D: TRBD2; DNA: TGTGCCAGCAGTTTGGGACTAGCGGGAAGGTGGGCCAACGTCCTGACTTTC; CDR3: CASSLGLAGRWANVLTF
V: TRBV20-1; J: TRBJ2-1; size: -; D: TRBD2; DNA: TGCAGTGCTAGACTAGCGGGGGGTACGGGGGAGCAGTTCTTC; CDR3: CSARLAGGTGEQFF
V: TRBV18; J: TRBJ2-1; size: many; D: TRBD2; DNA: TGTGCCAGCTCACCACGCTCTAGCGGGAGGGCCGATGAGCAGTTCTTC; CDR3: CASSPRSSGRADEQFF
V: TRBV27; J: TRBJ2-5; size: many; D: -; DNA: TGTGCCAGCAGTTTACTACGTGGTCGGGGGCGGGAGACCCAGTACTTC; CDR3: CASSLLRGRGRETQYF
V: TRBV12-3/TRBV12-4; J: TRBJ2-2; size: many; D: TRBD1; DNA: TGTGCCAGCAGTTTTAATCAGGGGGTTAACACCGGGGAGCTGTTTTTT; CDR3: CASSFNQGVNTGELFF
V: TRBV20-1; J: TRBJ1-2; size: many; D: -; DNA: TGCAGTGCTATGACAGATAACTATGGCTACACCTTC; CDR3: CSAMTDNYGYTF
V: TRBV28; J: TRBJ2-1; size: many; D: -; DNA: TGTGCCAGCAGTACGCCCAACTCCTACAATGAGCAGTTCTTC; CDR3: CASSTPNSYNEQFF
V: TRBV6-5; J: TRBJ2-1; size: many; D: TRBD1; DNA: TGTGCCAGCAGTTACTTCCAGGGGGCGCCGGACAATGAGCAGTTCTTC; CDR3: CASSYFQGAPDNEQFF
V: TRBV9; J: TRBJ1-1; size: -; D: -; DNA: TGTGCCAGCAGCGTAGGGACAGAGTACACTGAAGCTTTCTTT; CDR3: CASSVGTEYTEAFF
V: TRBV7-3; J: TRBJ1-5; size: -; D: -; DNA: TGTGCCAGCAGCTTAATCCAAGGCAATCAGCCCCAGCATTTT; CDR3: CASSLIQGNQPQHF
V: TRBV11-2; J: TRBJ2-7; size: -; D: TRBD1; DNA: TGTGCCAGCAGCCTGGGGGGGACAGGGAACCACGAGCAGTACTTC; CDR3: CASSLGGTGNHEQYF
V: TRBV7-2; J: TRBJ2-5; size: many; D: TRBD2; DNA: TGTGCCAGCAGCACCTGGACTAGCGGGAGGGCCCTCGAGACCCAGTACTTC; CDR3: CASSTWTSGRALETQYF
V: TRBV6-2/TRBV6-3; J: TRBJ1-5; size: many; D: -; DNA: TGTGCCAGCAGTTACTCAGGTCAGCCCCAGCATTTT; CDR3: CASSYSGQPQHF
V: TRBV7-2; J: TRBJ1-6; size: many; D: -; DNA: TGTGCCAGCAGCTTATGGAGGGGGAATTCACCCCTCCACTTT; CDR3: CASSLWRGNSPLHF
V: TRBV20-1; J: TRBJ2-7; size: many; D: TRBD1; DNA: TGCAGTGCTAGAGATCCAGGACAGGAGTCCTACGAGCAGTACTTC; CDR3: CSARDPGQESYEQYF
V: TRBV5-1; J: TRBJ2-5; size: -; D: -; DNA: TGCGCCAGCAGCTTGGTCGGGCAGGGGGAGACCCAGTACTTC; CDR3: CASSLVGQGETQYF
V: TRBV29-1; J: TRBJ2-1; size: many; D: -; DNA: TGCAGCGTTGTGCCAGATAACAATGAGCAGTTCTTC; CDR3: CSVVPDNNEQFF
V: TRBV3-1; J: TRBJ1-5; size: many; D: TRBD1; DNA: TGTGCCAGCAGTAGAACAGGGGACAGCAATCAGCCCCAGCATTTT; CDR3: CASSRTGDSNQPQHF
V: TRBV20-1; J: TRBJ2-3; size: -; D: TRBD2; DNA: TGCAGTGCTAGTAGTGCCAGCGGGAGAGGTGGAGATACGCAGTATTTT; CDR3: CSASSASGRGGDTQYF
V: TRBV28; J: TRBJ2-3; size: many; D: -; DNA: TGTGCCAGCAGTTTAGGTAGCACTAGCACAGATACGCAGTATTTT; CDR3: CASSLGSTSTDTQYF
V: TRBV11-2; J: TRBJ2-2; size: many; D: -; DNA: TGTGCCAGCAGCTTATTGGGAATCTACACCGGGGAGCTGTTTTTT; CDR3: CASSLLGIYTGELFF
V: TRBV3-1; J: TRBJ2-3; size: many; D: -; DNA: TGTGCCAGCAGCCACCTGGGACTCCCCGGAGGTACAGATACGCAGTATTTT; CDR3: CASSHLGLPGGTDTQYF
V: TRBV20-1; J: TRBJ2-5; size: -; D: -; DNA: TGCAGTGCATCGTGGACCCAGCAAGAGACCCAGTACTTC; CDR3: CSASWTQQETQYF
V: TRBV11-2; J: TRBJ2-7; size: many; D: TRBD1; DNA: TGTGCCAGCAGCGAACGGACAGGGGGCGAGCAGTACTTC; CDR3: CASSERTGGEQYF
V: TRBV11-1; J: TRBJ2-1; size: -; D: -; DNA: TGTGCCAGCAGCTTAACGACTAGTCGGGCCTTAGCCCAGTTCTTC; CDR3: CASSLTTSRALAQFF
V: TRBV6-1; J: TRBJ1-5; size: many; D: -; DNA: TGTGCCAGCAGTCCGACGGGATATAGCAATCAGCCCCAGCATTTT; CDR3: CASSPTGYSNQPQHF
V: TRBV12-3/TRBV12-4; J: TRBJ2-3; size: -; D: -; DNA: TGTGCCAGCAGTACCACAGCCGGAGATACGCAGTATTTT; CDR3: CASSTTAGDTQYF
V: TRBV30; J: TRBJ1-4; size: many; D: TRBD1; DNA: TGTGCCTGGAGTGTAACGACAGGGTATGAAAAACTGTTTTTT; CDR3: CAWSVTTGYEKLFF
V: TRBV5-8; J: TRBJ1-1; size: many; D: -; DNA: TGTGCCAGCAGCCCATCAGGGGCCCGGAACACTGAAGCTTTCTTT; CDR3: CASSPSGARNTEAFF
V: TRBV6-2/TRBV6-3; J: TRBJ2-5; size: many; D: -; DNA: TGTGCCAGCAGTTTCCCGGAGACCCAGTACTTC; CDR3: CASSFPETQYF
V: TRBV27; J: TRBJ1-2; size: many; D: -; DNA: TGTGCCAGCAGTTTAAGAGGGACAACTAACTATGGCTACACCTTC; CDR3: CASSLRGTTNYGYTF
V: TRBV28; J: TRBJ2-1; size: -; D: TRBD1; DNA: TGTGCCAGCAGTTTAAATGGGACAGGGGGCCGTGATGAGCAGTTCTTC; CDR3: CASSLNGTGGRDEQFF
V: TRBV7-8; J: TRBJ2-5; size: many; D: -; DNA: TGTGCCAGCAGCTTAACAACTAGCCTCGAGACCCAGTACTTC; CDR3: CASSLTTSLETQYF
V: TRBV6-2/TRBV6-3; J: TRBJ2-5; size: -; D: -; DNA: TGTGCCAGCAGTTACGCAACAACAGGCTACCAAGAGACCCAGTACTTC; CDR3: CASSYATTGYQETQYF
V: TRBV20-1; J: TRBJ1-5; size: -; D: TRBD1; DNA: TGCAGTGCTACCGGACAGGTGGGGCTTTATAGCAATCAGCCCCAGCATTTT; CDR3: CSATGQVGLYSNQPQHF
V: TRBV7-2; J: TRBJ2-3; size: many; D: -; DNA: TGTGCCAGCAGCTTAGCAGGGGCTCAAGATACGCAGTATTTT; CDR3: CASSLAGAQDTQYF